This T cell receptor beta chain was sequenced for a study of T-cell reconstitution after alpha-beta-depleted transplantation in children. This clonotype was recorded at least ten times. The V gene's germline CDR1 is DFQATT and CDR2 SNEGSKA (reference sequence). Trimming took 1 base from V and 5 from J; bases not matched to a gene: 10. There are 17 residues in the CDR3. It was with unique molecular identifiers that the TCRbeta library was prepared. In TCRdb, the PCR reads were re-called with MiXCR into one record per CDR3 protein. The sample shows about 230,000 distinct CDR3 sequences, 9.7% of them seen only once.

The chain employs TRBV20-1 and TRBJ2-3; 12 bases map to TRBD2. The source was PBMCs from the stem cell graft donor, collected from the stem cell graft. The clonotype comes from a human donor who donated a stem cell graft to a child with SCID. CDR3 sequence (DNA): TGCAGTGCTAGAGTCCCAGCTAGCGGGGGGGCCAGAGATACGCAGTATTTT. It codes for CSARVPASGGARDTQYF.